This TCR beta chain emerged from a study of blood T cell repertoires in COVID-19 (dated by TCRdb to about 2020). About the investigation overall: Samples from collaborators originated in the United States, Italy and Spain and spanned both the acute and convalescent phases of COVID-19. Samples were obtained from the ongoing ImmuneRACE study (first 160 participants) and from 1,000 to 1,500 subjects provided by 6 global collaborators. Deeply sampled blood TCRbeta repertoires from subjects exposed to, actively infected with, or recovered from COVID-19 were included in the dataset. A freely available public database, intended as a resource for researchers studying the immune response to SARS-CoV-2, is where the repertoires were released. The prospective study material was composed of cDNA or gDNA derived from T cells, B-cell-depleted T cells, or PBMCs. Where HLA class I and class II types were available, the types were taken from metadata supplied by the sample provider, not from assay-based typing. Sample metadata almost always included a de-identified subject ID, COVID-19 status, age in years and sex.

The immunoSEQ Assay, a bias-controlled multiplex PCR, was used to amplify TCRbeta CDR3 regions from genomic DNA. Per the source publication's procedure: Nucleated cell counts per sample were estimated from amplification of reference gene primers within the assay. To quantify the absolute abundance of each unique TCRbeta CDR3 rearrangement, sequence reads were collapsed and filtered. Productive Simpson clonality was computed per sample as the square root of Simpson's diversity index over productive rearrangements. This immuneACCESS table, as held by TCRdb, lists in-frame sequences with V and J called but not all clones. Of the missing ones, under half trace to an unresolved V gene in checked studies; the others have no known cause. V and J calls and clone size follow that table, whereas D and trimming were derived from the DNA. The table for this sample lists about 500,000 clones; 89% of them were counted only once. The leading ten clones occupy about 1% of the sample.

General findings and caveats noted by the study authors: Clinical and demographic metadata were provided uncurated, with the amount varying by source and participant.

In Seattle, one collaborating source enrolled patients while the infection was active and tracked those patients longitudinally over the course of disease. The collaborating institutions used their own protocols to collect whole blood in K2EDTA tubes. For TCRbeta analysis, collaborators shipped samples as frozen whole blood, isolated PBMCs, or DNA extracted from either of those sample types. Worth noting for this clone: This clone's antigen is unknown. Within one base of it there is no much larger clone, and no base qualities were kept.

From the cysteine up to the phenylalanine, the CDR3 has a length of 16 residues. The only DNA kept is the CDR3, 48 bases in frame from the first base. The germline V and J ends show losses of 5 bases and 4 bases respectively, and no gene match explains 12 bases of the junction. CDR1 and CDR2 are read off the germline V gene as SGHVS and FQNEAQ. The chain is made from TRBV7-8 and TRBJ1-1, with 8 bases in between that match TRBD1. The material sequenced was peripheral blood. The clonotype originates from a young man with COVID-19, enrolled during active disease. The sequenced DNA: TGTGCCAGCAGCCTCCCAGGGGGCGTTCGGAGCACTGAAGCTTTCTTT. Its amino acids are CASSLPGGVRSTEAFF.